The 30 T cell receptor beta chains listed next were all sequenced from one sample in a study of shared clonotypes between healthy human individuals. TCRdb's copy holds only in-frame clones and misses some; the assay was immunoSEQ multiplex PCR. Of about 600,000 clones in the sample, around 76% were seen once. The sequenced material came from PBMCs. These receptors all come from a woman between 40 and 50 years old in good health. Some clones in this sample may be carry-over from other donors' samples.

The table lists this clone with a few counts. The chain uses TRBV28 and TRBJ2-2, with TRBD2 identical over 10 bases. The V segment lost 5 bases and the J segment 7 bases; nucleotides outside the gene matches: 1. The CDR3 contains 13 residues. Germline CDR1 reads MDHEN; CDR2 reads SYDVKM. CDR3 sequence (DNA): TGTGCCAGCAGTAGCGGGGGGGTCGGGGAGCTGTTTTTT. Translated, it gives CASSSGGVGELFF.

The chain couples TRBV5-4 to TRBJ1-3; D gene unclear. V was clipped by 4 bases and J by 2 bases, with 16 bases between them. Germline CDR1 reads SGHNT; CDR2 reads YYREEE (reference sequence). The length of the CDR3 is 16 residues. In DNA, the CDR3 is TGTGCCAGCAGCCAGAACTCCTGGGATGCTGGAAACACCATATATTTT. This translates into CASSQNSWDAGNTIYF. The full variable domain, with the rest looked up from reference TRBV5-4 and TRBJ1-3, is ETGVTQSPTHLIKTRGQQVTLRCSSQSGHNTVSWYQQALGQGPQFIFQYYREEENGRGNFPPRFSGLQFPNYSSELNVNALELDDSALYLCASSQNSWDAGNTIYFGEGSWLTVV.

This clone was seen repeatedly, ten times or more. This rearrangement joins TRBV5-6 to TRBJ1-1, with TRBD1 matching 8 bases. Per germline, CDR1 SGHDT and CDR2 YYEEEE. CDR3 length equals 15 residues. Trimming took 4 bases from V and 0 from J; bases not matched to a gene: 5. CDR3 nucleotide sequence: TGTGCCAGCAGCGCCACAGGGGGAGTGAACACTGAAGCTTTCTTT. Protein: CASSATGGVNTEAFF.

This clone was recorded only once. J is TRBJ2-3 and V is TRBV9; 11 nucleotides line up with TRBD2. The CDR3 covers 17 residues. With V trimmed by 4 bases and J by 3 bases, 10 bases remained unmatched. Germline V CDR1 and CDR2: SGDLS, YYNGEE. As DNA, the CDR3 is TGTGCCAGCAGCCCCAGACTAGCGGGAAGTGGGACAGATACGCAGTATTTT. Translation: CASSPRLAGSGTDTQYF.

The chain couples TRBV7-9 to TRBJ2-7; D is tentatively TRBD1 or TRBD2 (7 bases each). Germline loops: CDR1 SEHNR, CDR2 FQNEAQ (reference sequence). V gave up 5 bases and J gave up 1 base, with 12 bases separating them. The CDR3 contains 14 residues. The CDR3: CASSPQGGSYEQYF. The CDR3 DNA reads TGTGCCAGCAGCCCTCAGGGGGGGTCCTACGAGCAGTACTTC.

Worth noting for this clone: The same CDR3 arises from other DNA sequences in this sample as well. The V and J genes are TRBV9 and TRBJ2-1, with 7 bases that match TRBD1. The V gene end was trimmed by 0 bases and the J gene end by 4 bases; junction bases not matched to a gene: 1. The CDR3 spans 14 residues. CDR1 is SGDLS, CDR2 YYNGEE, per germline. In DNA form, the CDR3 reads TGTGCCAGCAGCGTAGGGGACAGATACAATGAGCAGTTCTTC. Its translation is CASSVGDRYNEQFF.

The V call is TRBV10-3, the J call TRBJ2-5, with unresolved D. Trimming stripped 1 base from V and 5 bases from J, with 11 bases between. The CDR3 sequence is 14 residues long. The germline CDR1 and CDR2 sequences are ENHRY and SYGVKD. CDR3 coding DNA: TGTGCCATCAGTGAGTTAGAGGTTGGGGAGACCCAGTACTTC. Protein: CAISELEVGETQYF.

This chain joins TRBV7-9 and TRBJ2-1; TRBD2 might be the D (6 bases). In germline, CDR1 is SEHNR, CDR2 FQNEAQ (reference sequence). The length of the CDR3 is 12 residues. V lost 1 base and J lost 11, with 9 bases in between. CDR3: CASSLVREKQFF. The CDR3 nucleotides read TGTGCCAGCAGCTTAGTCCGGGAGAAGCAGTTCTTC.

The chain is built from TRBV10-3 and TRBJ1-1, with a weak D call TRBD1 (5 bases). Germline lookup yields CDR1 ENHRY and CDR2 SYGVKD. V lost 4 bases and J 1 base, leaving 7 bases between the germline ends. This CDR3 is 13 amino acids long. CDR3 region: CAISGQQNTEAFF. CDR3 in DNA: TGTGCCATCAGTGGACAGCAGAACACTGAAGCTTTCTTT.

V and J are TRBV6-5 and TRBJ2-7; TRBD2 matches 11 bases. CDR3 length: 15 amino acids. V was clipped by 5 bases and J by 0 bases; unmatched bases: 3. Germline assignment: CDR1 MNHEY and CDR2 SVGAGI. As DNA, the CDR3 is TGTGCCAGCAGTGGACTAGCGGGCTACTCCTACGAGCAGTACTTC. Translated, it gives CASSGLAGYSYEQYF.

CDR3 amino acids: CAWRVPGLGQETQYF. The CDR3 coding sequence is TGTGCCTGGAGGGTACCGGGACTAGGGCAAGAGACCCAGTACTTC. The rearrangement uses TRBV30 and TRBJ2-5, with TRBD2 identical over 8 bases. The CDR3 length is 15 residues. V shed 3 bases, J shed 2 bases, and the junction held 8 bases outside the gene matches. From germline, CDR1 is GTSNPN and CDR2 SVGIG (reference sequence). Using reference TRBV30 and TRBJ2-5 for the parts outside the CDR3, the full variable domain is SQTIHQWPATLVQPVGSPLSLECTVEGTSNPNLYWYRQAAGRGLQLLFYSVGIGQISSEVPQNLSASRPQDRQFILSSKKLLLSDSGFYLCAWRVPGLGQETQYFGPGTRLLVL.

This clone has a count of ten or more. The V and J genes are TRBV12-5 and TRBJ2-3, with 11 bases that match TRBD2. CDR1 is LGHNT, CDR2 FRNRAP, per germline. This CDR3 has 17 residues. After removal of 3 bases from V and 5 bases from J, the junction contained 10 bases not matched to a gene. CDR3 DNA sequence: TGTGCTAGTGGTTTCGCCCCTACTAGCGGGAGTGTAGATACGCAGTATTTT. It translates to CASGFAPTSGSVDTQYF.

V usage is TRBV2 and J usage is TRBJ2-5; 9 nucleotides line up with TRBD2. This CDR3 contains 19 residues. CDR1 is SNHLY and CDR2 is FYNNEI in the germline V gene. V gave up 4 bases and J gave up 2 bases; unmatched junction bases: 17. The CDR3 bases are TGTGCCAGCAGTGTGGCCCCGCCCTTGGCGGGAGGGCCGCAAGAGACCCAGTACTTC. This gives the protein CASSVAPPLAGGPQETQYF.

To note about this clone: A far more abundant clone sits one base away, making this likely a read error. This chain connects TRBV6-6 to TRBJ1-3, with TRBD1 matching over 12 bases. CDR3 length: 16 amino acids. Germline-derived CDR1 and CDR2 are MNHNY and SVGAGI (reference sequence). The DNA of the CDR3 is TGTGTCAGCAGTTACGGGACAGGGGGCCCTGGAAACACCATATATTTT. Translation: CVSSYGTGGPGNTIYF.

J is TRBJ2-7 and V is TRBV18; no reliable D call. Germline values: CDR1 KGHSH, CDR2 LQKENI. CDR3 length: 15 residues. V was clipped by 2 bases and J by 4 bases, with 15 bases between them. CDR3 region: CASSPASLTSYEQYF. DNA for the CDR3: TGTGCCAGCTCACCAGCCTCACTCACGTCGTACGAGCAGTACTTC.

The V call is TRBV7-2, the J call TRBJ2-7; 8 bases line up with TRBD2. The germline V gene encodes CDR1 SGHTA and CDR2 FQGNSA. V lost 4 bases to trimming and J lost 7 bases; unmatched junction nucleotides: 9. The CDR3 covers 14 residues. This chain's CDR3 is CASSSNGRVGEQYF. DNA of the CDR3: TGTGCCAGCAGCTCCAACGGGAGGGTGGGGGAGCAGTACTTC.

The chain is built from TRBV18 and TRBJ1-5; 8 bases fit TRBD1. V gave up 3 bases and J gave up 6 bases; unmatched junction bases: 7. There are 15 residues in the CDR3. Germline lookup yields CDR1 KGHSH and CDR2 LQKENI. The CDR3, as DNA: TGTGCCAGCTCACCGAACAGGGGGAGGCGTCAGCCCCAGCATTTT. Protein: CASSPNRGRRQPQHF. The entire variable domain, with the rest obtained from reference TRBV18 and TRBJ1-5, is as follows: NAGVMQNPRHLVRRRGQEARLRCSPMKGHSHVYWYRQLPEEGLKFMVYLQKENIIDESGMPKERFSAEFPKEGPSILRIQQVVRGDSAAYFCASSPNRGRRQPQHFGDGTRLSIL.

The J gene is TRBJ1-2, the V gene TRBV28; a weak D match, TRBD1 (5 bases). This CDR3 is built from 12 residues. The V gene's germline CDR1 is MDHEN and CDR2 SYDVKM. V lost 5 bases to trimming and J lost 7 bases, with 11 bases between them. CDR3 residues: CASSLGAGGYTF. CDR3 nucleotide sequence: TGTGCCAGCAGTCTCGGGGCGGGTGGCTACACCTTC.

V usage is TRBV5-1 and J usage is TRBJ1-1; perhaps TRBD1 as D (6 bases). The CDR3 sequence is 13 residues long. The germline V gene encodes CDR1 SGHRS and CDR2 YFSETQ. With 3 bases removed from V and 2 bases from J, the gap between germline ends came to 8 bases. The CDR3 here is CASSWTVNTEAFF. The CDR3 DNA sequence: TGCGCCAGCAGCTGGACAGTTAACACTGAAGCTTTCTTT.

This clone was recorded once. The junction departs from the called germline gene at one end, perhaps through a read error. This rearrangement joins TRBV6-5 to TRBJ2-3; 8 bases match TRBD2. The CDR3 runs to 14 residues. CDR1 MNHEY and CDR2 SVGAGI come from the germline V gene. The CDR3 loop is CASKGGLAADTRYF. The CDR3 nucleotides are TGTGCCAGCAAAGGAGGACTAGCAGCAGATACGCGGTATTTT.

Only a few counts were recorded for this clone. V gene TRBV5-1 combines with J gene TRBJ1-4; maybe TRBD1 (6 bases). This CDR3 has 14 amino acids. Per the germline V gene, CDR1 is SGHRS and CDR2 is YFSETQ. Trimming cost V 4 bases and J 6 bases, with 13 bases left between them. Here the CDR3 reads CASSRPNRDEKLFF. CDR3 coding DNA: TGCGCCAGCAGCCGACCGAACAGGGATGAAAAACTGTTTTTT.

The sample holds many counts of this clone. The chain has TRBV4-1 and TRBJ2-3; D could derive from TRBD1 or TRBD2 (6 bases each). CDR1 and CDR2 (germline): MGHRA, YSYEKL. This CDR3 region has 16 residues. Deletions cut 0 bases from V and 8 bases from J, with 18 bases between. The CDR3 is CASSQEVGGRNRTQYF. CDR3 sequence (DNA): TGCGCCAGCAGCCAAGAAGTCGGGGGCCGGAATCGTACGCAGTATTTT.

The chain uses TRBV5-4 and TRBJ2-3; 12 bases align to TRBD2. This CDR3 region has 16 residues. Germline-derived CDR1 and CDR2 are SGHNT and YYREEE (reference sequence). After removal of 5 bases from V and 6 bases from J, the junction contained 10 bases not matched to a gene. The CDR3, as DNA: TGTGCCAGCAGACGGGCGACTAGCGGGAGTCGTGATACGCAGTATTTT. This encodes CASRRATSGSRDTQYF.

The chain uses TRBV30 and TRBJ2-3; 15 bases agree with TRBD2. The CDR3 totals 16 residues. Germline CDR1 GTSNPN, CDR2 SVGIG (reference sequence). The J segment lost 6 bases and the V segment lost 0 bases, leaving 4 bases of the junction unmatched. CDR3 DNA: TGTGCCTGGAGTGTACGTGGGACTAGCGGGAGGGATACGCAGTATTTT. This sequence encodes CAWSVRGTSGRDTQYF.

This clone was counted a single time. The rearrangement joins TRBV4-2 to TRBJ1-5; D call uncertain. Trimming cost V 0 bases and J 3 bases, with 12 bases left between them. The CDR3 is made up of 16 amino acids. Germline CDR1 LGHNA, CDR2 YNFKEQ. CDR3: CASSQDLGEVNQPQHF. Here the CDR3 DNA reads TGTGCCAGCAGCCAAGATCTTGGGGAGGTCAATCAGCCCCAGCATTTT.

CDR3 amino acids: CASSLSGASGAYEQYF. CDR3 DNA sequence: TGTGCCAGCAGTTTATCCGGAGCCAGTGGGGCCTACGAGCAGTACTTC. The chain carries TRBV27 and TRBJ2-7; D unclear. Germline V gives CDR1 MNHEY, CDR2 SMNVEV (reference sequence). The length of the CDR3 is 16 residues. Trimming removed 0 bases from V and 2 bases from J, with 14 bases in between.

In its sample, this clone was seen a few times. The chain carries TRBV27 and TRBJ2-3; D perhaps matches TRBD2 (6 bases). The CDR3 spans 19 residues. Trimming cost V 5 bases and J 0 bases, with 24 bases left between them. Germline V gives CDR1 MNHEY, CDR2 SMNVEV (reference sequence). The CDR3 is CASSSLGTPQDLSTDTQYF. CDR3 DNA: TGTGCCAGCAGTAGTTTGGGGACTCCGCAAGACCTAAGCACAGATACGCAGTATTTT.

A word on this clone: Within the sample, other DNA sequences also encode this same CDR3. The rearrangement joins TRBV28 to TRBJ2-2; tentative D call: TRBD1 (5 bases). V was trimmed by 6 bases and J by 6 bases, leaving 8 bases between them. The germline gives CDR1 MDHEN, CDR2 SYDVKM. This CDR3 contains 12 residues. The CDR3 DNA sequence: TGTGCCAGCAGAGGGGTAGCCGGGGAGCTGTTTTTT. It translates to CASRGVAGELFF.

This chain links TRBV10-2 with TRBJ2-7, with unresolved D. This CDR3 region has 11 residues. Trimming cost V 8 bases and J 0 bases, with 5 bases left between them. Per the germline V gene, CDR1 is WSHSY and CDR2 is SAAADI. This CDR3 is CASGDSYEQYF. Here the CDR3 DNA reads TGCGCCAGCGGCGACTCCTACGAGCAGTACTTC.

Of note for this clone: With only one base between it and a far larger clone, this is likely a read error. The conserved phenylalanine or tryptophan is not found at the CDR3 terminus, so this likely reflects a read error. This chain links TRBV4-3 with TRBJ1-1; D not certain. This CDR3 spans 15 amino acids. Germline V lookup: CDR1 LGHNA, CDR2 YSLEER. The V end was cut by 1 base, the J end by 4 bases, with 13 bases between. The CDR3 nucleotides are TGCGCCAGCAGCCAAGTGGGCAGTCACCCCACTGAAGCTTTCTAT. The encoded protein is CASSQVGSHPTEAFY.